Following are 7 T cell receptor beta chains from one sample sequenced in a study of OX40 agonist ivuxolimab in advanced cancers. The data were produced by immunoSEQ multiplex PCR, yet TCRdb's version contains in-frame clones alone and is incomplete. The repertoire includes around 50,000 clones, roughly nine tenths of them detected once, and 9% to 15% sits in the top ten. Sequencing used CD4+ or CD8+ T cells sorted from blood, obtained in a trial of the OX40 agonist ivuxolimab. Receptors originate from an adult with an advanced solid tumor such as melanoma, head and neck, liver or kidney cancer.

V and J are TRBV7-9 and TRBJ2-3; D might be TRBD2 (5 bases). CDR1 and CDR2 from the germline V gene are SEHNR and FQNEAQ (reference sequence). V lost 1 base and J 2 bases, leaving 10 bases between the germline ends. The CDR3 has 15 amino acids. In nucleotides, the CDR3 is TGTGCCAGCAGCTTAGTAACTAGTTCCACAGATACGCAGTATTTT. Translation: CASSLVTSSTDTQYF.

The chain is built from TRBV27 and TRBJ2-5; D gene unclear. Trimming removed 6 bases at V and 5 bases at J, with 16 bases between. CDR1 is MNHEY and CDR2 is SMNVEV in the germline V gene (reference sequence). The CDR3 has 14 residues. The CDR3 sequence: CASSPSQVPETQYF. The CDR3 bases are TGTGCCAGCAGCCCGAGCCAGGTACCCGAGACCCAGTACTTC.

This chain connects TRBV28 to TRBJ1-5, with D unresolved. The CDR3 has 13 amino acids. Germline CDR1 MDHEN, CDR2 SYDVKM. Trimming took off 6 bases at V and 4 bases at J, with 10 bases between the two ends. The DNA of the CDR3 is TGTGCCAGCAGCCCCCGCGGAAATCAGCCCCAGCATTTT. This sequence encodes CASSPRGNQPQHF. The full variable domain, its missing parts supplied by reference TRBV28 and TRBJ1-5, is DVKVTQSSRYLVKRTGEKVFLECVQDMDHENMFWYRQDPGLGLRLIYFSYDVKMKEKGDIPEGYSVSREKKERFSLILESASTNQTSMYLCASSPRGNQPQHFGDGTRLSIL.

The CDR3 DNA reads TGTGCCAGTAGTAGCGGAGTACCCATCGGAGGCGGGGAGCTGTTTTTT. Its protein product is CASSSGVPIGGGELFF. This rearrangement joins TRBV19 to TRBJ2-2; possibly TRBD2 for D (5 bases). V was cut by 4 bases and J by 7 bases, with 19 bases left in between. CDR3 length: 16 residues. Germline values: CDR1 LNHDA, CDR2 SQIVND (reference sequence). The full variable domain, its missing parts supplied by reference TRBV19 and TRBJ2-2, is DGGITQSPKYLFRKEGQNVTLSCEQNLNHDAMYWYRQDPGQGLRLIYYSQIVNDFQKGDIAEGYSVSREKKESFPLTVTSAQKNPTAFYLCASSSGVPIGGGELFFGEGSRLTVL.

V gene TRBV19 combines with J gene TRBJ1-1; D is ambiguous. Trimming cost V 3 bases and J 0 bases, with 8 bases left between them. The CDR3 loop spans 14 amino acids. Germline CDR1 and CDR2: LNHDA and SQIVND (reference sequence). CDR3 residues: CASSIVDLNTEAFF. CDR3 nucleotides: TGTGCCAGTAGTATTGTGGACTTGAACACTGAAGCTTTCTTT.

The chain uses TRBV5-6 and TRBJ1-6; 11 bases are a match to TRBD1. This CDR3 has 14 residues. The V gene's germline CDR1 is SGHDT and CDR2 YYEEEE. V shed 4 bases and J 13 bases; nucleotides not matched to a gene: 7. In DNA form, the CDR3 reads TGTGCCAGCAGCCCTTGGACAGGGGGCGAGCCCCTCCACTTT. It is translated as CASSPWTGGEPLHF. The variable domain in full, with the rest retrieved from reference TRBV5-6 and TRBJ1-6, is DAGVTQSPTHLIKTRGQQVTLRCSPKSGHDTVSWYQQALGQGPQFIFQYYEEEERQRGNFPDRFSGHQFPNYSSELNVNALLLGDSALYLCASSPWTGGEPLHFGNGTRLTVT.

This chain connects TRBV5-8 to TRBJ1-4, with D maybe TRBD1 (5 bases). The CDR3 covers 15 residues. Trimming shortened V by 1 base and J by 4 bases, and 11 bases separated the two germline ends. CDR1 is SGHTS, CDR2 YDEGEE, per germline. CDR3 DNA: TGTGCCAGCAGCTTGATCGGGGCCCTTAATGAAAAACTGTTTTTT. Translation gives CASSLIGALNEKLFF.